This T cell receptor beta chain was obtained from a study of T-cell reconstitution after alpha-beta-depleted transplantation in children. Study-level findings and limits: At the one-year point after transplant, T-cell counts and TCRbeta diversity were found to come mostly from T cells that had been newly produced. Some patients owed their high day-60 TCRbeta diversity to surviving recipient T cells and thymic progenitors. Approximately two months post-transplant, alpha-beta T cells reportedly originated from several hundred expanded graft clones.

With respect to this clonotype: What it binds is unknown.

Unmatched junction bases numbered 9, after V lost 1 base and J lost 0 bases. Germline V gene sequence: CDR1 GTSNPN, CDR2 SVGIG (reference sequence). The CDR3 runs to 16 residues. A library of TCRbeta sequences, prepared with unique molecular identifiers, was generated. TCRdb reanalysed the PCR reads using MiXCR and keeps one entry per CDR3 protein. Of about 250,000 distinct CDR3 sequences detected, 20% to 30% appear once; the ten largest clones hold around 4.8%. This clonotype was obtained from a female patient aged 2 to 10 who had a stem cell transplant for congenital amegakaryocytic thrombocytopenia, so the T cells may come from the graft donor. V is TRBV30 and J is TRBJ2-7, with TRBD2 identical over 7 bases. The source material was PBMCs, mostly from graft donor cells, sampled 360 days after TCRalphabeta/CD19-depleted stem cell transplant. The CDR3 DNA is TGTGCCTGGAGTGCCCCGTGGGGCGGGAGCTCCTACGAGCAGTACTTC. This codes for CAWSAPWGGSSYEQYF.